This is a list of T cell receptor beta chains from one sample in a study of metastatic and nonmetastatic thyroid tumors. Through MiXCR, TCRdb re-clonotyped the PCR reads. Seen here are around 6,100 clones, 25% to 35% observed once, and the top ten hold 40% to 50%. The sample taken for sequencing was adjacent normal tissue. These receptors were collected from a female donor with papillary thyroid cancer or a benign thyroid nodule (not recorded which). Some clones in this sample may be carry-over from other donors' samples. Both conserved end residues are part of each CDR3. D genes are given only for firm matches. The size of a clone is reported for some rows only, either as once, few or many, or as a class for expanded clones.

J | D | length | V | size | DNA | CDR3
TRBJ2-7 | TRBD2 | 14 | TRBV6-1 | . | TGTGCCAACATCCGCAGAGCTAGCGGTTACGAGCAGTACTTC | CANIRRASGYEQYF
TRBJ1-1 | . | 13 | TRBV28 | few | TGTGCCAGCAGGAGATCAGGTGACACTGAAGCTTTCTTT | CASRRSGDTEAFF
TRBJ1-1 | TRBD1 | 13 | TRBV27 | medium-sized | TGTGCCAGCAGTCCAGCTCGGACAGGGGAAGCTTTCTTT | CASSPARTGEAFF
TRBJ1-2 | . | 13 | TRBV4-3 | medium-sized | TGCGCCAGCAGCCAATATGGCAGCCACGGCTACACCTTC | CASSQYGSHGYTF
TRBJ2-1 | . | 16 | TRBV5-1 | many | TGCGCCAGCAGCTTGACGGGGGAAGTCACCTACAATGAGCAGTTCTTC | CASSLTGEVTYNEQFF
TRBJ1-4 | . | 14 | TRBV18 | many | TGTGCCAGCTCGACGAGGGGAACGGGGGAAAAACTGTTTTTT | CASSTRGTGEKLFF
TRBJ1-5 | TRBD1 | 13 | TRBV20-1 | . | TGCAGTGCTACGGACAGGGCACATCAGCCCCAGCATTTT | CSATDRAHQPQHF
TRBJ1-5 | . | 13 | TRBV6-9 | . | TGCGCCAGCAGTAAGGGGAGCAATCAGCCCCAGCATTTT | CASSKGSNQPQHF
TRBJ1-3 | . | 15 | TRBV7-2 | medium-sized | TGTGCCAGCAGCCCCCAGTGGGGAATTGGAAACACCATATATTTT | CASSPQWGIGNTIYF
TRBJ2-7 | TRBD1 | 14 | TRBV20-1 | large | TGCAGTGCAATCAAGACAGGGGCATCCTACGAGCAGTACTTC | CSAIKTGASYEQYF